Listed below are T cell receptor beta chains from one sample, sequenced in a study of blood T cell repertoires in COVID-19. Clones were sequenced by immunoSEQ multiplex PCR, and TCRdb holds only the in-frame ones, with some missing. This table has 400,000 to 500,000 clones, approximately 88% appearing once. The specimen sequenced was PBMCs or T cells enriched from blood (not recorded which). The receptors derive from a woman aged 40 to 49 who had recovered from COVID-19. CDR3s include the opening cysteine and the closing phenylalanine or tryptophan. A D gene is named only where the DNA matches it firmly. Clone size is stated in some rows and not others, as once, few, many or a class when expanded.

cdr3_aa: CASSPLTTSGTNTDTQYF
cdr3_nt: TGTGCCAGCTCACCACTTACGACTAGCGGGACCAACACAGATACGCAGTATTTT
v_call: TRBV18
j_call: TRBJ2-3
d_call: TRBD2
clone_size: -

cdr3_aa: CASSPSTTGGEQPQHF
cdr3_nt: TGTGCCAGCTCACCATCCACGACAGGGGGCGAGCAGCCCCAGCATTTT
v_call: TRBV18
j_call: TRBJ1-5
d_call: TRBD1
clone_size: few

cdr3_aa: CASSLILAGKETQYF
cdr3_nt: TGTGCCAGCAGCTTAATACTAGCGGGGAAAGAGACCCAGTACTTC
v_call: TRBV7-9
j_call: TRBJ2-5
d_call: TRBD2
clone_size: -

cdr3_aa: CASRPGGAYEQYF
cdr3_nt: TGTGCCAGCCGACCAGGGGGCGCGTACGAGCAGTACTTC
v_call: TRBV7-2
j_call: TRBJ2-7
d_call: TRBD1
clone_size: few

cdr3_aa: CASSLDTGGDEQYF
cdr3_nt: TGTGCCAGCAGCTTAGATACAGGAGGGGACGAGCAGTACTTC
v_call: TRBV11-3
j_call: TRBJ2-7
d_call: -
clone_size: -

cdr3_aa: CATSREGLGAGEAFF
cdr3_nt: TGTGCCACCAGCAGAGAGGGTTTGGGGGCGGGTGAAGCTTTCTTT
v_call: TRBV15
j_call: TRBJ1-1
d_call: -
clone_size: -

cdr3_aa: CASSTRQGRVNQPQHF
cdr3_nt: TGTGCCAGCAGTACCCGACAGGGAAGGGTCAATCAGCCCCAGCATTTT
v_call: TRBV27
j_call: TRBJ1-5
d_call: TRBD1
clone_size: -

cdr3_aa: CATATSYRDIFYNSPLHF
cdr3_nt: TGTGCCACCGCGACTTCCTACAGGGATATTTTCTATAATTCACCCCTCCACTTT
v_call: TRBV27
j_call: TRBJ1-6
d_call: -
clone_size: -

cdr3_aa: CASGTRPGTRSEKLFF
cdr3_nt: TGTGCTAGTGGGACACGGCCGGGGACACGTTCTGAAAAACTGTTTTTT
v_call: TRBV12-5
j_call: TRBJ1-4
d_call: -
clone_size: -

cdr3_aa: CASKQSSYNSPLHF
cdr3_nt: TGTGCCAGCAAACAGAGCTCCTATAATTCACCCCTCCACTTT
v_call: TRBV6-5
j_call: TRBJ1-6
d_call: -
clone_size: -

cdr3_aa: CASILDRGRTGQYF
cdr3_nt: TGTGCCAGCATTCTGGACAGGGGACGTACCGGGCAGTACTTC
v_call: TRBV6-5
j_call: TRBJ2-7
d_call: TRBD1
clone_size: -

cdr3_aa: CASQDEGAYGYTF
cdr3_nt: TGTGCCAGCCAAGATGAGGGGGCCTATGGCTACACCTTC
v_call: TRBV4-2
j_call: TRBJ1-2
d_call: TRBD1
clone_size: -

cdr3_aa: CASSLETVYYGYTF
cdr3_nt: TGTGCCAGCAGCTTGGAGACAGTATATTATGGCTACACCTTC
v_call: TRBV5-6
j_call: TRBJ1-2
d_call: -
clone_size: -

cdr3_aa: CASSLRKSGEQYF
cdr3_nt: TGTGCCAGCAGCTTAAGGAAATCAGGCGAGCAGTACTTC
v_call: TRBV5-6
j_call: TRBJ2-7
d_call: -
clone_size: -

cdr3_aa: CASSHGDSYYEQYF
cdr3_nt: TGTGCCAGCAGCCATGGGGACAGCTACTACGAGCAGTACTTC
v_call: TRBV14
j_call: TRBJ2-7
d_call: TRBD1
clone_size: -

cdr3_aa: CASSKTSGRATDTQYF
cdr3_nt: TGTGCCAGCAGTAAGACTAGCGGGAGGGCCACAGATACGCAGTATTTT
v_call: TRBV6-6
j_call: TRBJ2-3
d_call: TRBD2
clone_size: -

cdr3_aa: CASRRTGSNQPQHF
cdr3_nt: TGTGCCAGCAGGAGGACAGGGAGCAATCAGCCCCAGCATTTT
v_call: TRBV27
j_call: TRBJ1-5
d_call: TRBD1
clone_size: -

cdr3_aa: CASSFSRTGNYGYTF
cdr3_nt: TGTGCCAGTAGTTTTTCACGGACAGGGAACTATGGCTACACCTTC
v_call: TRBV19
j_call: TRBJ1-2
d_call: TRBD1
clone_size: -

cdr3_aa: CASSPRDTRLLNEQFF
cdr3_nt: TGTGCCAGCTCGCCCAGGGACACCAGGCTTCTCAATGAGCAGTTCTTC
v_call: TRBV18
j_call: TRBJ2-1
d_call: -
clone_size: -

cdr3_aa: CAIPEGQYEKLFF
cdr3_nt: TGTGCCATCCCCGAAGGACAGTATGAAAAACTGTTTTTT
v_call: TRBV10-3
j_call: TRBJ1-4
d_call: -
clone_size: -

cdr3_aa: CASSRNGQGGEKLFF
cdr3_nt: TGTGCCAGCAGCCGTAATGGGCAGGGAGGCGAAAAACTGTTTTTT
v_call: TRBV11-3
j_call: TRBJ1-4
d_call: -
clone_size: -

cdr3_aa: CASSSWTGGGEKLFF
cdr3_nt: TGCGCCAGCAGCTCGTGGACAGGGGGAGGGGAAAAACTGTTTTTT
v_call: TRBV5-1
j_call: TRBJ1-4
d_call: TRBD1
clone_size: -

cdr3_aa: CASSPWTGSNTGELFF
cdr3_nt: TGCGCCAGCAGCCCATGGACAGGCTCGAACACCGGGGAGCTGTTTTTT
v_call: TRBV5-1
j_call: TRBJ2-2
d_call: TRBD1
clone_size: -

cdr3_aa: CATSRDRGWSEAFF
cdr3_nt: TGTGCCACCAGCAGGGACAGGGGTTGGAGTGAAGCTTTCTTT
v_call: TRBV15
j_call: TRBJ1-1
d_call: TRBD1
clone_size: -

cdr3_aa: CASRTDYSNQPQHF
cdr3_nt: TGTGCCAGCCGGACGGACTATAGCAATCAGCCCCAGCATTTT
v_call: TRBV6-5
j_call: TRBJ1-5
d_call: -
clone_size: -

cdr3_aa: CASSLRRREAFF
cdr3_nt: TGTGCCAGCAGCTTACGGCGGCGTGAAGCTTTCTTT
v_call: TRBV7-8
j_call: TRBJ1-1
d_call: -
clone_size: once

cdr3_aa: CASSTVAGGYEQYF
cdr3_nt: TGTGCCAGTAGTACCGTAGCGGGAGGATACGAGCAGTACTTC
v_call: TRBV19
j_call: TRBJ2-7
d_call: TRBD2
clone_size: -

cdr3_aa: CASSQATPSEKLFF
cdr3_nt: TGCGCCAGCAGCCAAGCGACACCGAGCGAAAAACTGTTTTTT
v_call: TRBV4-1
j_call: TRBJ1-4
d_call: -
clone_size: -

cdr3_aa: CASSYVNGYTF
cdr3_nt: TGTGCCAGCAGCTATGTAAATGGCTACACCTTC
v_call: TRBV5-6
j_call: TRBJ1-2
d_call: -
clone_size: -

cdr3_aa: CASSSRQYNSPLHF
cdr3_nt: TGTGCCAGCAGCTCGCGACAGTATAATTCACCCCTCCACTTT
v_call: TRBV5-8
j_call: TRBJ1-6
d_call: -
clone_size: -

cdr3_aa: CASSPSPESDTQYF
cdr3_nt: TGTGCCAGCTCACCAAGTCCTGAGTCAGATACGCAGTATTTT
v_call: TRBV18
j_call: TRBJ2-3
d_call: -
clone_size: -

cdr3_aa: CATSDDSAEAFF
cdr3_nt: TGTGCCACCAGTGATGACAGTGCTGAAGCTTTCTTT
v_call: TRBV24-1
j_call: TRBJ1-1
d_call: -
clone_size: once

cdr3_aa: CASSVDGDRVGQPQHF
cdr3_nt: TGTGCCAGCAGCGTAGACGGAGACAGGGTAGGTCAGCCCCAGCATTTT
v_call: TRBV9
j_call: TRBJ1-5
d_call: TRBD1
clone_size: few

cdr3_aa: CAWRIQGARTGELFF
cdr3_nt: TGTGCCTGGAGGATACAGGGGGCGCGGACCGGGGAGCTGTTTTTT
v_call: TRBV30
j_call: TRBJ2-2
d_call: TRBD1
clone_size: -

cdr3_aa: CASNYDGDEKLFF
cdr3_nt: TGTGCCAGCAACTACGATGGTGATGAAAAACTGTTTTTT
v_call: TRBV13
j_call: TRBJ1-4
d_call: -
clone_size: once

cdr3_aa: CASSFLAGGPNEQFF
cdr3_nt: TGCGCCAGCAGCTTTCTAGCGGGAGGGCCTAATGAGCAGTTCTTC
v_call: TRBV5-1
j_call: TRBJ2-1
d_call: TRBD2
clone_size: -

cdr3_aa: CASSSDRGNEKLFF
cdr3_nt: TGTGCCAGCAGCTCGGACAGGGGAAATGAAAAACTGTTTTTT
v_call: TRBV5-4
j_call: TRBJ1-4
d_call: TRBD1
clone_size: once

cdr3_aa: CASSPGDTQYF
cdr3_nt: TGTGCCAGCAGTCCGGGAGATACGCAGTATTTT
v_call: TRBV12-3/TRBV12-4
j_call: TRBJ2-3
d_call: -
clone_size: -

cdr3_aa: CASSSIWDRGQEDYGYTF
cdr3_nt: TGTGCCAGCAGCTCGATTTGGGACAGGGGCCAGGAGGACTATGGCTACACCTTC
v_call: TRBV7-9
j_call: TRBJ1-2
d_call: TRBD1
clone_size: -